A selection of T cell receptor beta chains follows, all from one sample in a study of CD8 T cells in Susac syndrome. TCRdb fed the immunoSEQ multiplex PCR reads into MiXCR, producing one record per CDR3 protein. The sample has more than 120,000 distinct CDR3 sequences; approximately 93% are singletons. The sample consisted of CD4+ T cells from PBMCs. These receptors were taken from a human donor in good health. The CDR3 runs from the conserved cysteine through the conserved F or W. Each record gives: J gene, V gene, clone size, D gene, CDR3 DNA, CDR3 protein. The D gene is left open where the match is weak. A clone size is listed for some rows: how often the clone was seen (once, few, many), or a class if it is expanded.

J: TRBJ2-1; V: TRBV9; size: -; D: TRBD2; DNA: TGTGCCAGCAGCGCACTTAAAGGGACTAGCGGGAGGCCGTATGAGCAGTTCTTC; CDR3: CASSALKGTSGRPYEQFF
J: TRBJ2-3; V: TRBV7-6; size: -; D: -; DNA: TGTGCCAGCAGCTTCGGACAGCCCACAGATACGCAGTATTTT; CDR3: CASSFGQPTDTQYF
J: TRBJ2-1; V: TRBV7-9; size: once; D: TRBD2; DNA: TGTGCCAGCAGCTTAGTGATAGCGGGAGCCAATGAGCAGTTCTTC; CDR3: CASSLVIAGANEQFF
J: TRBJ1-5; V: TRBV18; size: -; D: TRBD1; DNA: TGTGCCAGCTCACCATCGACAGGGGCTGGTGAGCCCCAGCATTTT; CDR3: CASSPSTGAGEPQHF
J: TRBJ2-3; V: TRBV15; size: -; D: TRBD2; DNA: TGTGCCACCAGCAGAACGGGGCAGACTAGCCGGGCAGATACGCAGTATTTT; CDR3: CATSRTGQTSRADTQYF
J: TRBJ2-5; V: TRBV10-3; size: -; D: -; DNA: TGTGCCACCCGCCCCTTACAGGGCCCTTGGACCCAGTACTTC; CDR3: CATRPLQGPWTQYF
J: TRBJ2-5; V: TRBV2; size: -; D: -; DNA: TGTGCCAGCAGTGAAAGTGAGGGGTATGGAGAGACCCAGTACTTC; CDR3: CASSESEGYGETQYF
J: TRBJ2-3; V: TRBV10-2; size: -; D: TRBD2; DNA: TGCGCCAGCAGTGACGATCTAGCGGGCACAGATACGCAGTATTTT; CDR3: CASSDDLAGTDTQYF
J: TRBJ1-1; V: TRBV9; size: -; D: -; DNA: TGTGCCAGCAGCGTCCGGGCAGTGAACACTGAAGCTTTCTTT; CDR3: CASSVRAVNTEAFF
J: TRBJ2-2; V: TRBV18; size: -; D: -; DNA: TGTGCCAGCTCACCTAATAGCTACACCGGGGAGCTGTTTTTT; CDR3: CASSPNSYTGELFF
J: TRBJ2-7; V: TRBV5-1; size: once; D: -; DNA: TGCGCCAGCAGCTTAGGCCGCCCCAGTATACACGAGCAGTACTTC; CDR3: CASSLGRPSIHEQYF
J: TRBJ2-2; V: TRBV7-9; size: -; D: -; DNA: TGTGCCAGCAGCTTGCGACGGAACACCGGGGAGCTGTTTTTT; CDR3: CASSLRRNTGELFF
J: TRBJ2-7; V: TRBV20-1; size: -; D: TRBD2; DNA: TGCAGTGCTAGGGGGGTAGCGGGAGACCACGAGCAGTACTTC; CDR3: CSARGVAGDHEQYF
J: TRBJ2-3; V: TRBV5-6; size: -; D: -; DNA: TGTGCCAGCAGCCCGTGGTCCAACCCAGATACGCAGTATTTT; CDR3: CASSPWSNPDTQYF
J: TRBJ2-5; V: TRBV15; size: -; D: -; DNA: TGTGCCACCAGCAGAGACCGACTAGAGCAAGAGACCCAGTACTTC; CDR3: CATSRDRLEQETQYF
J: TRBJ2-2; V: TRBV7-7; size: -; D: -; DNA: TGTGCTAGCAGCACCCTCCCGGGCGGGGAGCTGTTTTTT; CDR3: CASSTLPGGELFF
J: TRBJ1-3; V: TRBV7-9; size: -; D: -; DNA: TGTGCCAGCAGCTTAGCAGGCCCCGACTCTGGAAACACCATATATTTT; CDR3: CASSLAGPDSGNTIYF
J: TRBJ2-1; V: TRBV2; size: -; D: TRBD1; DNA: TGTGCCAGCAGCCTCTGGGACAGGGCGAATGAGCAGTTCTTC; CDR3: CASSLWDRANEQFF
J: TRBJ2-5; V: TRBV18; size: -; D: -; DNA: TGTGCCAGCTCACCACGTGGCCTTCAAGAGACCCAGTACTTC; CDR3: CASSPRGLQETQYF
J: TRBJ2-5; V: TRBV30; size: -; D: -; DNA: TGTGCCTGGAAGGTGGCTGGGGAGACCCAGTACTTC; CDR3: CAWKVAGETQYF
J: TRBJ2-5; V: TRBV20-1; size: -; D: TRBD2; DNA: TGCAGTGCTGGGGGACTAGCGGGAGGAGAGACCCAGTACTTC; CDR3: CSAGGLAGGETQYF
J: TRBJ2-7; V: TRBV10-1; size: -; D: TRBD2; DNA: TGCGCCAGCAGTGAGTCGGGACTAGCGGGTCGGTACGAGCAGTACTTC; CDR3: CASSESGLAGRYEQYF
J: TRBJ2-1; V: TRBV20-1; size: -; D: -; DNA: TGCAGTGCTTGGAGTGGTTCCTACAATGAGCAGTTCTTC; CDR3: CSAWSGSYNEQFF
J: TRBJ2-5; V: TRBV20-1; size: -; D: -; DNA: TGCAGTGCTAGACGGGCAGCTAGAGAGACCCAGTACTTC; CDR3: CSARRAARETQYF
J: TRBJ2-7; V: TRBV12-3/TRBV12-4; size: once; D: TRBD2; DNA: TGTGCCAGCAGTTTTTGGCTAGCGGGAGTGGTTGAGCAGTACTTC; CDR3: CASSFWLAGVVEQYF
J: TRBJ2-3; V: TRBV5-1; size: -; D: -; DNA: TGCGCCAGCAGCTCTGGACCAGATACGCAGTATTTT; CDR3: CASSSGPDTQYF
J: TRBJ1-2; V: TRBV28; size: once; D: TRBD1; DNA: TGTGCCAGCAGACCGGGACAGGGGATCGGAGGCTACACCTTC; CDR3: CASRPGQGIGGYTF
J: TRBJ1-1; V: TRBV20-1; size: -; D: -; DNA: TGCAGTGCTAGACGTGGGAGGGAGGCTGAAGCTTTCTTT; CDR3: CSARRGREAEAFF
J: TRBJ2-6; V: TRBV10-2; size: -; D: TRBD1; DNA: TGCGCCAGCAGGGGGACAGGTCCTACCACCTCTGGGGCCAACGTCCTGACTTTC; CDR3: CASRGTGPTTSGANVLTF
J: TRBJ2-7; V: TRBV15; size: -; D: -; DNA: TGTGCCACCAGCAGAGAGCCTGGCGAGCAGTACTTC; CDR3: CATSREPGEQYF
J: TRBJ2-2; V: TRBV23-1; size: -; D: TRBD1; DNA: TGCGCCAGCAGACAGGACAGGGCGAACACCGGGGAGCTGTTTTTT; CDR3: CASRQDRANTGELFF
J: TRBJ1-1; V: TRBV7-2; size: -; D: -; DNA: TGTGCCAGCAGGCCAGGTGGGGCTGAAGCTTTCTTT; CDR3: CASRPGGAEAFF
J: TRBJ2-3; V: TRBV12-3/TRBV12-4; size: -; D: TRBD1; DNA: TGTGCCAGCAGTTTGGGGGACAGATACACAGATACGCAGTATTTT; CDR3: CASSLGDRYTDTQYF
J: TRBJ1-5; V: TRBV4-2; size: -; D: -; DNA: TGTGCCAGCAGCCAAGTACAGGGTGGGCAGCCCCAGCATTTT; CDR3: CASSQVQGGQPQHF
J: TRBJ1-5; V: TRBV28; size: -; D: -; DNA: TGTGCCAGCAGTCCTACCGATCGGCCCCAGCATTTT; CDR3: CASSPTDRPQHF
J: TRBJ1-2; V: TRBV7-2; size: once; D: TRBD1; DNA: TGTGCCAGCAGAGGGACAGGGGGCCTCTATGGCTACACCTTC; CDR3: CASRGTGGLYGYTF
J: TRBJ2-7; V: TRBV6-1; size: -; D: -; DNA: TGTGCCAGCAGTAACTACAGGGAGTACGAGCAGTACTTC; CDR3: CASSNYREYEQYF
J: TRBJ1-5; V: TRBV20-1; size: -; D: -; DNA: TGCAGTGCGCGGAGAACAGGGCCGACTAGCAATCAGCCCCAGCATTTT; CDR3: CSARRTGPTSNQPQHF
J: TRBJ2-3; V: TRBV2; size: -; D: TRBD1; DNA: TGTGCCAGCAGTGTCGGACAGGGCAGGGATACGCAGTATTTT; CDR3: CASSVGQGRDTQYF
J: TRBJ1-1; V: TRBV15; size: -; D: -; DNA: TGTGCCACCAGCAACAGTCCGGAACCTGAAGCTTTCTTT; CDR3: CATSNSPEPEAFF
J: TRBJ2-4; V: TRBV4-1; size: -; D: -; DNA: TGCGCCAGCAGCCAAGTTGCTAGCAAAAACATTCAGTACTTC; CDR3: CASSQVASKNIQYF
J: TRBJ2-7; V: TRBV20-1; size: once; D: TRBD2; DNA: TGCAGTGCTAGAGATCTTGGGACTAGCTCTTCGGCCGCCTACGAGCAGTACTTC; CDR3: CSARDLGTSSSAAYEQYF
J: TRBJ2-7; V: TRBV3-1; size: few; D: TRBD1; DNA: TGTGCCAGCAGCCAAGGCGACAGGGGGCGGGAGCAGTACTTC; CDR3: CASSQGDRGREQYF
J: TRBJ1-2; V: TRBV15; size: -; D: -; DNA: TGTGCCACCAGCCGGCGCGAGGGGGGGGTGGACGGCTACACCTTC; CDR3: CATSRREGGVDGYTF
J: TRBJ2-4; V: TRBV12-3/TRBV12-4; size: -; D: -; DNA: TGTGCCAGCAGTTCAGGACTAACAGCCAAAAACATTCAGTACTTC; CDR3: CASSSGLTAKNIQYF
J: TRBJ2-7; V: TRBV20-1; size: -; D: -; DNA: TGCAGTGCTAGAGCCCCCCTCCACGAGCAGTACTTC; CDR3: CSARAPLHEQYF
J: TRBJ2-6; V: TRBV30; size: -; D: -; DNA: TGTGCCTGGATCCCTGACTCCGGGGCGTCTGGGGCCAACGTCCTGACTTTC; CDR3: CAWIPDSGASGANVLTF
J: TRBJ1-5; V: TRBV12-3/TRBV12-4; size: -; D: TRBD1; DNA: TGTGCCAGCAGCCCGGACAGGGGTTATGGTCAGCCCCAGCATTTT; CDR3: CASSPDRGYGQPQHF
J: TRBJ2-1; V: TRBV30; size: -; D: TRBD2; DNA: TGTGCCTGGAACGCACGGGTTAGCGGGAGGGGGGGGCGTAGTGAGCAGTTCTTC; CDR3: CAWNARVSGRGGRSEQFF
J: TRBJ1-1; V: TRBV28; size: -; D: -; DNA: TGTGCCAGCAGGTCCAGGGGCCTGGAGATGAACACTGAAGCTTTCTTT; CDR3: CASRSRGLEMNTEAFF
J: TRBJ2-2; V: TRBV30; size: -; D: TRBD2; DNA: TGTGCCTGGGCAGCGGGAGGGAGGAGCGGGGAGCTGTTTTTT; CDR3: CAWAAGGRSGELFF
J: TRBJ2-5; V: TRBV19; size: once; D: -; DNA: TGTGCCAGTAGTATTTCGACGAAGGAGACCCAGTACTTC; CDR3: CASSISTKETQYF
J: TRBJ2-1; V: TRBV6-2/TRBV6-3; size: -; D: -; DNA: TGTGCCAGCAGTTACTCTGTACTAGTCCCATACAATGAGCAGTTCTTC; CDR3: CASSYSVLVPYNEQFF
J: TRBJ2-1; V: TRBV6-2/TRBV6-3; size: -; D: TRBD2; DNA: TGTGCCAGCAGGATGGGACTAGCGGGCTACAATGAGCAGTTCTTC; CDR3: CASRMGLAGYNEQFF
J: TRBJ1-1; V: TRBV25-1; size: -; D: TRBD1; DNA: TGTGCCAGCATTACAGGGGAGAGGGGCACTGAAGCTTTCTTT; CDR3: CASITGERGTEAFF